This T cell receptor (beta chain) was sequenced during a study of lymphopenia after photon versus proton radiotherapy. This table comes from immunoSEQ multiplex PCR, and its TCRdb copy is limited to in-frame clones, with some not included. In the table there are some 27,000 clones, around 82% of which are singletons. The CDR3 has 13 residues. The V gene's germline CDR1 is ENHRY and CDR2 SYGVKD. V was shortened by 6 bases and J by 2 bases, with 8 bases between the two germline ends. The sample in question was peripheral blood, obtained from a patient treated with photon-based radiotherapy. J is TRBJ1-5 and V is TRBV10-3, with D possibly being TRBD1 (6 bases). The source of this sequence is a man aged 45 to 65 with gastric cancer. The CDR3 spells CAISSGGNQPQHF. As DNA, the CDR3 is TGTGCCATCAGCTCAGGGGGCAATCAGCCCCAGCATTTT.